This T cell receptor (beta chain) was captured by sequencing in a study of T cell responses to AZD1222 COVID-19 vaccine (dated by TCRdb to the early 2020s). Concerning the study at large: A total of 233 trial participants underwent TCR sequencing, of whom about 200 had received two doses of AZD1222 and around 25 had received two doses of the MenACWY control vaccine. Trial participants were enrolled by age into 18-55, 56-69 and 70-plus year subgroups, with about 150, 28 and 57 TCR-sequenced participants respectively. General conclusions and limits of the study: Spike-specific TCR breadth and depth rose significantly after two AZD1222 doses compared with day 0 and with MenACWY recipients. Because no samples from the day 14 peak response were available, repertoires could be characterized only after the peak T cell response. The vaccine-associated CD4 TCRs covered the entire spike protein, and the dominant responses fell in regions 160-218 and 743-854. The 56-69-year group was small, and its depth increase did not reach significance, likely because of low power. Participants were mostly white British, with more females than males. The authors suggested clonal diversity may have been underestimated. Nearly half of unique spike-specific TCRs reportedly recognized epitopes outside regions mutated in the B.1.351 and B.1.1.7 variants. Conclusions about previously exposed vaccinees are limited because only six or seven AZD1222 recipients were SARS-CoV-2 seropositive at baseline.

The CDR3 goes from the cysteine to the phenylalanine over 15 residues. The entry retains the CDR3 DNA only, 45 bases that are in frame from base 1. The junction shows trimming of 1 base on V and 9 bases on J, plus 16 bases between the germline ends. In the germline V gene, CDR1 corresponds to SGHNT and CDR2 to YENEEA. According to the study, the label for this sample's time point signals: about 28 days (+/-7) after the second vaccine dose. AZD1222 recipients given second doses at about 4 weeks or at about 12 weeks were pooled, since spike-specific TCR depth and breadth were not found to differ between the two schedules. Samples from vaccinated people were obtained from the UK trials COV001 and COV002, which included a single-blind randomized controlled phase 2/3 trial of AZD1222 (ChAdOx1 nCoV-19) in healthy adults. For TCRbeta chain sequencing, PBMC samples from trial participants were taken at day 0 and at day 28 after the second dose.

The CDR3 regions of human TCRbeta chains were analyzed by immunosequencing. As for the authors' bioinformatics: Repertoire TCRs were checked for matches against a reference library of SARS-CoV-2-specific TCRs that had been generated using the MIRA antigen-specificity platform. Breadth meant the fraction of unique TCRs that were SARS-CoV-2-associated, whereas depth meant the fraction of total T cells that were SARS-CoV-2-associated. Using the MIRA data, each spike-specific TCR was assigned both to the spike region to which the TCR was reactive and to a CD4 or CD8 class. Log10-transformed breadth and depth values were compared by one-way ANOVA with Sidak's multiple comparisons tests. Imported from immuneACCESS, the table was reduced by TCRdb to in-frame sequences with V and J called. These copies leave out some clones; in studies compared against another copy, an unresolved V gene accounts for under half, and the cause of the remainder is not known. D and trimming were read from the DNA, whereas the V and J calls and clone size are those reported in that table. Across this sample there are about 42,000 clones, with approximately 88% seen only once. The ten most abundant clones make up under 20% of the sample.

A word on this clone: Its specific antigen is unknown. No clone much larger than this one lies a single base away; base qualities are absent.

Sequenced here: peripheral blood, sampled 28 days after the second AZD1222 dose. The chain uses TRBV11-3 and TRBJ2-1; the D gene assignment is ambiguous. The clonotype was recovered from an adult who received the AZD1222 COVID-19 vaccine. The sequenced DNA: TGTGCCAGCAGCTTAGCCCTTTCGGACCCCAGTGAGCAGTTCTTC. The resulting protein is CASSLALSDPSEQFF.